The rows below give T cell receptor beta chains drawn from one sample of a study of blood T cells in healthy people across ages. A single record per CDR3 protein comes from TCRdb applying MiXCR to the 5' RACE reads. The table has just over 800,000 distinct CDR3 sequences, 55% to 65% seen once. The sequenced sample was blood. Source of these receptors: a man aged 25-40 years in good health. The CDR3 runs from the conserved cysteine through the conserved F or W. Fields, in order: CDR3 length, V gene, clone size, D gene, J gene, CDR3 protein, CDR3 DNA. D genes are given only for firm matches. Expanded clones get a size class; other rows say once, few or many, or leave the size out.

cdr3_length: 14
v_call: TRBV7-3
clone_size: .
d_call: .
j_call: TRBJ2-4
cdr3_aa: CASSLSGAGNIQYF
cdr3_nt: TGTGCCAGCAGCCTGTCGGGGGCGGGAAACATTCAGTACTTC

cdr3_length: 14
v_call: TRBV20-1
clone_size: once
d_call: .
j_call: TRBJ1-5
cdr3_aa: CSASNQDWSQPQHF
cdr3_nt: TGCAGTGCTAGTAATCAGGACTGGAGTCAGCCCCAGCATTTT

cdr3_length: 14
v_call: TRBV5-1
clone_size: .
d_call: .
j_call: TRBJ2-5
cdr3_aa: CASSLETNREPQYF
cdr3_nt: TGCGCCAGCAGCTTGGAGACTAACAGAGAACCCCAGTACTTC

cdr3_length: 14
v_call: TRBV20-1
clone_size: .
d_call: .
j_call: TRBJ2-7
cdr3_aa: CSAPGRQYTYEQYF
cdr3_nt: TGCAGTGCTCCCGGGCGACAGTATACCTACGAGCAGTACTTC

cdr3_length: 13
v_call: TRBV20-1
clone_size: .
d_call: TRBD2
j_call: TRBJ2-3
cdr3_aa: CSAGTSGADTQYF
cdr3_nt: TGCAGTGCCGGGACTAGCGGGGCAGATACGCAGTATTTT

cdr3_length: 13
v_call: TRBV29-1
clone_size: few
d_call: .
j_call: TRBJ1-1
cdr3_aa: CSFQTQGRSGAFF
cdr3_nt: TGCAGCTTCCAGACCCAGGGAAGATCTGGAGCTTTCTTT

cdr3_length: 15
v_call: TRBV4-2
clone_size: .
d_call: .
j_call: TRBJ1-5
cdr3_aa: CASSRGESSNQPQHF
cdr3_nt: TGTGCCAGCAGCCGAGGGGAATCAAGTAATCAGCCCCAGCATTTT

cdr3_length: 15
v_call: TRBV10-3
clone_size: .
d_call: .
j_call: TRBJ2-4
cdr3_aa: CAISEAGNVKNIQYF
cdr3_nt: TGTGCCATCAGTGAGGCAGGGAATGTCAAAAACATTCAGTACTTC

cdr3_length: 14
v_call: TRBV24-1
clone_size: few
d_call: .
j_call: TRBJ2-5
cdr3_aa: CATSDLVDTETQYF
cdr3_nt: TGTGCCACCAGTGATTTGGTGGACACAGAGACCCAGTACTTC

cdr3_length: 16
v_call: TRBV6-5
clone_size: .
d_call: TRBD1
j_call: TRBJ2-7
cdr3_aa: CASSYGTGTGGYEQYF
cdr3_nt: TGTGCCAGCAGTTACGGGACCGGGACAGGGGGCTACGAGCAGTACTTC

cdr3_length: 16
v_call: TRBV20-1
clone_size: .
d_call: .
j_call: TRBJ2-1
cdr3_aa: CSARDLQRLSYNEQFF
cdr3_nt: TGCAGTGCTAGAGATCTACAGCGGTTATCCTACAATGAGCAGTTCTTC